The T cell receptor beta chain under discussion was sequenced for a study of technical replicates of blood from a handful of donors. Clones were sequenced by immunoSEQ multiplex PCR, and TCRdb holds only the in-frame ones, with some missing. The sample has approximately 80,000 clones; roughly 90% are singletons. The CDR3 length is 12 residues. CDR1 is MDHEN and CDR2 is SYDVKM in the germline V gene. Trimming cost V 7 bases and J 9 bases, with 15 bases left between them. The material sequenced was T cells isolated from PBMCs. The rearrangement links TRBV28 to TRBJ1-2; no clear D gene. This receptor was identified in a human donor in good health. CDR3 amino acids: CASTRAETRYTF. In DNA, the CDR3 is TGTGCCAGCACGAGGGCGGAGACTCGCTACACCTTC.